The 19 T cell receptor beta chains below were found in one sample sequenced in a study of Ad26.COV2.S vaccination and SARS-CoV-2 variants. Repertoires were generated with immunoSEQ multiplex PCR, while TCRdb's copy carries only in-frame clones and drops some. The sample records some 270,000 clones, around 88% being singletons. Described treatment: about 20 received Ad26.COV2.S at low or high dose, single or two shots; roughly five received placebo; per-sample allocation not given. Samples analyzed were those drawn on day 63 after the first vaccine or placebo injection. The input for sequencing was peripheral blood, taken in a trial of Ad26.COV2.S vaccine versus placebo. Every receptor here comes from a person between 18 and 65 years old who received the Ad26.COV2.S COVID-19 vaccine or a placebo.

This CDR3 is CATSDPGPGNTEAFF. The CDR3 bases are TGTGCCACCAGTGATCCGGGCCCTGGGAACACTGAAGCTTTCTTT. The chain couples TRBV24-1 to TRBJ1-1, with D uncertain. The CDR3 length is 15 residues. Deletions cut 3 bases from V and 1 base from J, with 11 bases between. From germline, CDR1 is KGHDR and CDR2 SFDVKD.

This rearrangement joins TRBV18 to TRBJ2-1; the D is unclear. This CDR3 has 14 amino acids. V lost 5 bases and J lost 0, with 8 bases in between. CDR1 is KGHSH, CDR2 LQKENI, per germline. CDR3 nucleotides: TGTGCCAGCTCAACGGACCGCTCCTACAATGAGCAGTTCTTC. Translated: CASSTDRSYNEQFF.

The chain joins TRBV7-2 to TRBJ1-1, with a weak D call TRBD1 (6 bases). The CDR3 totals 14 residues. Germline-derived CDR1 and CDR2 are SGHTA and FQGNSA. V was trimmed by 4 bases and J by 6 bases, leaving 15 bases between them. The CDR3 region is CASSSTGHNAEAFF. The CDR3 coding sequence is TGTGCCAGCAGCTCTACGGGACATAACGCTGAAGCTTTCTTT.

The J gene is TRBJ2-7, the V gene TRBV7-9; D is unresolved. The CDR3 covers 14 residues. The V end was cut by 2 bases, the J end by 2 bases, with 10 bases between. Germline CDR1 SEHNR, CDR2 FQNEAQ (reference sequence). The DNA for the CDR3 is TGTGCCAGCAGCTTATTATCCAGCACCTACGAGCAGTACTTC. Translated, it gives CASSLLSSTYEQYF.

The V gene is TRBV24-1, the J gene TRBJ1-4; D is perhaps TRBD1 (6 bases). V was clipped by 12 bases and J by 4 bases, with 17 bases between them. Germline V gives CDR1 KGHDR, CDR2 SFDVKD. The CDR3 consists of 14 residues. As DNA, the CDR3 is TGTGCCTCCCTACAGGGTTCCTATAATGAAAAACTGTTTTTT. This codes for CASLQGSYNEKLFF.

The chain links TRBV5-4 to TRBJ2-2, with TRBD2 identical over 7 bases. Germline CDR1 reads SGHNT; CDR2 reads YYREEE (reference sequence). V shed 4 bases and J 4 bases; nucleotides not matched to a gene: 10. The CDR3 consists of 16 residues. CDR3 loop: CASSPPGTMVTGELFF. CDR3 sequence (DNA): TGTGCCAGCAGCCCACCCGGGACTATGGTCACCGGGGAGCTGTTTTTT.

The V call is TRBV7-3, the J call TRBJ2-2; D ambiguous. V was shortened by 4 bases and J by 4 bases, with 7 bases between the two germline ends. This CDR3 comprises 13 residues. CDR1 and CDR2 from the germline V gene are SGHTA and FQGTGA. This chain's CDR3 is CASSSRFTGELFF. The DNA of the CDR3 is TGTGCCAGCAGCTCTAGATTCACCGGGGAGCTGTTTTTT.

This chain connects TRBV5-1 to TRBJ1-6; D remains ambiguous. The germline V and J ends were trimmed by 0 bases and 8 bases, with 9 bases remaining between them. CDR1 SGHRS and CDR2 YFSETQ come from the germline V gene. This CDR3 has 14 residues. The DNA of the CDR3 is TGCGCCAGCAGCTTGGCCGCCAGATATTCACCCCTCCACTTT. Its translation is CASSLAARYSPLHF. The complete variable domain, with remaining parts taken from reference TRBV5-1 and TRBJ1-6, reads KAGVTQTPRYLIKTRGQQVTLSCSPISGHRSVSWYQQTPGQGLQFLFEYFSETQRNKGNFPGRFSGRQFSNSRSEMNVSTLELGDSALYLCASSLAARYSPLHFGNGTRLTVT.

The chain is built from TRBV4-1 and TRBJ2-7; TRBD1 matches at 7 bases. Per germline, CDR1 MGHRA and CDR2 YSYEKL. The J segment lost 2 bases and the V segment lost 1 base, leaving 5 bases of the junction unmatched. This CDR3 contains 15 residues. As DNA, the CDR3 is TGCGCCAGCAGCCAAGGACAGGGCCCAGCCTACGAGCAGTACTTC. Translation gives CASSQGQGPAYEQYF.

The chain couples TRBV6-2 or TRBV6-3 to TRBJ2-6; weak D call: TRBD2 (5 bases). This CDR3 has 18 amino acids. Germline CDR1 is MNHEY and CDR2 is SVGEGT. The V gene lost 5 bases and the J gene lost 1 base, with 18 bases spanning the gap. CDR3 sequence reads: CASSHPLLGLSGANVLTF. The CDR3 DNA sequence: TGTGCCAGCAGTCATCCCTTACTAGGTTTATCTGGGGCCAACGTCCTGACTTTC.

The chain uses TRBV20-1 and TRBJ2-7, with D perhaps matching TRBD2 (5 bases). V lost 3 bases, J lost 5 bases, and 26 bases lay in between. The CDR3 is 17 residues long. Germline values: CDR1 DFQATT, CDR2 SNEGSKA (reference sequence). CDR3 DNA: TGCAGTGCTAGTTACCTGCGGGCACCGGCTATAGGCCACGAGCAGTACTTC. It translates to CSASYLRAPAIGHEQYF.

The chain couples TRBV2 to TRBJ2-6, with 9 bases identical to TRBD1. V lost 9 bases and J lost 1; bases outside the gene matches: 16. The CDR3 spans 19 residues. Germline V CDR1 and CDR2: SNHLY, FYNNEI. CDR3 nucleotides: TGTGCCAGGGAGTCCGGGACAGGGCGAATCGGTTCTGGGGCCAACGTCCTGACTTTC. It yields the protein CARESGTGRIGSGANVLTF. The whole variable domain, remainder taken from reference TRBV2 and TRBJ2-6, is EPEVTQTPSHQVTQMGQEVILRCVPISNHLYFYWYRQILGQKVEFLVSFYNNEISEKSEIFDDQFSVERPDGSNFTLKIRSTKLEDSAMYFCARESGTGRIGSGANVLTFGAGSRLTVL.

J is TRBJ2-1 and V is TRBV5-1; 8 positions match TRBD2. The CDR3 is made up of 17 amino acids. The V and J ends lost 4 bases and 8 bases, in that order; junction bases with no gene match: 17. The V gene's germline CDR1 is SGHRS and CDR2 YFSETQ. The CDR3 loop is CASSKLGTRAVRDEQFF. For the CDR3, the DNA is TGCGCCAGCAGCAAGCTCGGGACTAGGGCGGTGAGGGATGAGCAGTTCTTC.

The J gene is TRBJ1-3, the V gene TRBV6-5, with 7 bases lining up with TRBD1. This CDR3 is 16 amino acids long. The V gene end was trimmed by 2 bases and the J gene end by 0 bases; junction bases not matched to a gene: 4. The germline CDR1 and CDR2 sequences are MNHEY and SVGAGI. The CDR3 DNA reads TGTGCCAGCAGTTACCGAGGGGGCTCCTCTGGAAACACCATATATTTT. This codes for CASSYRGGSSGNTIYF.

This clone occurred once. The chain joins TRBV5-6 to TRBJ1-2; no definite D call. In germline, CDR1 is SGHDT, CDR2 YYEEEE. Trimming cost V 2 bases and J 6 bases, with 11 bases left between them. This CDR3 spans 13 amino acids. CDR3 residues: CASSFGTEDGYTF. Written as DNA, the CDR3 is TGTGCCAGCAGCTTTGGTACAGAGGATGGCTACACCTTC.

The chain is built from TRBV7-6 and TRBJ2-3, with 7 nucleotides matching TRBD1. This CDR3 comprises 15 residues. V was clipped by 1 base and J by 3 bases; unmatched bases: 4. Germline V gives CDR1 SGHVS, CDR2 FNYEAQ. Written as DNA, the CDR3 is TGTGCCAGCAGCTTAGAGACAGGGCTGACAGATACGCAGTATTTT. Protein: CASSLETGLTDTQYF.

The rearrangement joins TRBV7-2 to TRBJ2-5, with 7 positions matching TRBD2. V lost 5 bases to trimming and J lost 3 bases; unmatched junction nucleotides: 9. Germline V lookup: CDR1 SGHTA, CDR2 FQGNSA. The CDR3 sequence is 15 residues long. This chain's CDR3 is CASSASGTTKETQYF. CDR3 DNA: TGTGCCAGCAGCGCGTCCGGGACTACGAAAGAGACCCAGTACTTC.

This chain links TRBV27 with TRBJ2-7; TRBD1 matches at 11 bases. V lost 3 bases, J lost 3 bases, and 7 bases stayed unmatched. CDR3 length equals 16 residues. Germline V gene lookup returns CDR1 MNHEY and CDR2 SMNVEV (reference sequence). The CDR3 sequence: CASSFAGQGALYEQYF. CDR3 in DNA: TGTGCCAGCAGTTTTGCCGGACAGGGGGCCCTCTACGAGCAGTACTTC.

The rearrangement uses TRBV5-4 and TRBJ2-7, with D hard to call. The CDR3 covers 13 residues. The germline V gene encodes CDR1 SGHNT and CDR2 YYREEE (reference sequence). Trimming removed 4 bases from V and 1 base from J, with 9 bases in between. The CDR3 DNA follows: TGTGCCAGCAGCCCGACCCCGTCCTACGAGCAGTACGTC. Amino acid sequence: CASSPTPSYEQYV.